This TCR beta chain came from a study of shared clonotypes between healthy human individuals (dated by TCRdb to the early 2020s). General notes on the study: A couple of women and a few men aged 18 to 49 years were included in the cohort. For each donor, three plates each were used for CD4 naive and CD4 memory, two plates were used for CD8 naive, and one plate was used for CD8 memory. The study deeply sequenced blood TCR repertoires of about 5 healthy adults to estimate repertoire size and the extent of clonotype sharing between individuals. To increase sequencing depth and limit assay-specific biases, different laboratories used diverse techniques to prepare libraries and sequence TCR repertoires. Per donor, leukapheresis produced somewhere between about 0.85 and 10 billion PBMCs.

Using the deep immunoSEQ assay, TCR CDR3 regions were amplified from genomic DNA by multiplex PCR. Genomic DNA extracted from each cell subset was distributed evenly over all wells of several immunoSEQ 96-well plates, and each plate served as one replicate. For sorted subsets, each replicate PCR was loaded with about 0.2 ug genomic DNA, equivalent to some 31,000 T cell genomes. Purified libraries were measured with a Qubit 3.0 fluorometer, size-checked on a Bioanalyzer 2100, and measured again with the KAPA Library Quantification kit. Every immunoSEQ 96-well plate was sequenced on a separate single-read 150-cycle Illumina NextSeq 550 flow cell. In the original analysis: Because the immunoSEQ output included only junctional sequences and no quality scores, the filtering could not be the same as the filtering used for full-length reads. Sequences were annotated with PyIR, a Python wrapper for IgBLAST v1.9, and V/J genes and CDR3 were assigned using IMGT germline references. Reads were filtered out if the reads had weak V/J assignments (E-value above 1e-6), no CDR3, stop codons, out-of-frame junctions, or ambiguous translated residues. V3J clonotypes were defined by identical inferred V gene, J gene, and CDR3 amino acid sequence. The percentage overlap between two repertoires was calculated by dividing the number of shared unique clonotypes by the size of the smaller repertoire. RTK rarefaction, the Chao1 estimator, and Recon v2.1 estimates of unobserved clonotypes were used to assess repertoire richness. For all TCRbeta clonotypes obtained by the gDNA method from several donors, generation probabilities were computed with OLGA. In TCRdb, the immuneACCESS table is reduced to in-frame sequences with V and J assigned. These tables do not hold every clone; where another copy was compared, an unresolved V gene accounts for under half, and the others remain unexplained. V and J calls and clone size are those listed in that table; D and trimming were worked out from the DNA. This sample holds roughly 2.2 million clones; 93% were observed only once. The top ten clonotypes cover 0.39% of the sample.

According to the germline V gene, CDR1 reads SGHAT and CDR2 reads FQNNGV. Measured from the cysteine to the phenylalanine, the CDR3 is 17 residues long. Of all the DNA, just the CDR3 is kept, 51 bases in frame from base 1. At the junction V is shortened by 5 bases and J by 0 bases; bases outside the gene matches: 3. The sample holds a few counts of this clone. It lacks a known antigen. There are no base qualities to consult, and no much larger clone falls within one base. General conclusions and limits of the study: Rarefaction of sorted-subset datasets indicated incomplete sequencing despite the large sequencing depth. Naive subsets generally had larger estimated clonotype richness than memory subsets. Based on pairwise subsampling, the degree of clonotype sharing among donors was expected to be affected by sequencing depth. Sampling was restricted to blood, and TCR repertoires in tissue are likely to differ from TCR repertoires in blood. When a handful of donors were compared, the shared fraction of clonotypes was 5% to 6.5% for naive CD4, about 4% for naive CD8, about 2.5% for memory CD4, and less than 0.45% for memory CD8. Higher generation probabilities were observed for clonotypes shared by all four sorted-subset donors than for non-shared clonotypes. The small number of donors limited the genetic and exposure-history diversity represented.

Donors were healthy HIV-negative adults with no recently reported acute infections or vaccinations. Every donor was a Caucasian adult living in Nashville, Tennessee, USA. Magnetic negative selection was used to enrich CD4+ T cells, after which naive cells were positively selected on CD45RA and the negative fraction became the memory subset. Blood was obtained by leukapheresis, after which PBMCs were separated by Ficoll-Histopaque density gradient centrifugation and cryopreserved in liquid nitrogen vapor phase. Purity and quantity of every magnetically sorted T cell population were checked by analytical flow cytometry. Genomic DNA was isolated from every sorted fraction and measured by UV absorbance on a Nanodrop 2000c.

The sequenced material came from naive CD4+ T cells from PBMCs. The sample's cell subset or site label, decoded: CD45RA+ positively selected. The source is a man aged 18 to 30 in good health. Some clones in this sample may be carry-over from other donors' samples. The chain couples TRBV11-2 to TRBJ2-1, with TRBD2 matching 14 junction bases. The CDR3 reads CASSVGTSGSSYNEQFF. The DNA reads TGTGCCAGCAGCGTCGGGACTAGCGGGAGCTCCTACAATGAGCAGTTCTTC.